This T cell receptor (beta chain) was found in a study of post-analysis software for immune sequencing data. Looking at the study overall: The disease courses covered relapsing-remitting, secondary progressive and progressive-relapsing multiple sclerosis. Study-level findings and limits: Normalized Chao1 diversity was significantly lower in multiple sclerosis patients than in controls.

Unique molecular identifiers were present in the TCR beta cDNA libraries. Once roughly 0.95 to 10 million T cells were used, about half a million cDNA molecules resulted. TCRdb re-called the PCR reads through MiXCR, storing one row per CDR3 protein. Here the sample spans 750,000 to 950,000 distinct CDR3 sequences, approximately 53% being singletons. Details on this clonotype: The target antigen is unknown.

This TCR derives from a girl between 5 and 17 years old with multiple sclerosis. The sequencing sample was made of blood.

The CDR3 nucleotides are TGTGCCACCCAAGACAGGGCAGACTCTGGGGCCAACGTCCTGACTTTC. Protein sequence: CATQDRADSGANVLTF. The gene calls are TRBV7-9 and TRBJ2-6, with 7 bases lining up with TRBD1. The CDR3 extends over 16 amino acids. Germline V lookup: CDR1 SEHNR, CDR2 FQNEAQ (reference sequence). V lost 10 bases, J lost 0 bases, and 9 bases stayed unmatched. Based on the CDR3 plus reference TRBV7-9 and TRBJ2-6, the full variable domain is DTGVSQNPRHKITKRGQNVTFRCDPISEHNRLYWYRQTLGQGPEFLTYFQNEAQLEKSRLLSDRFSAERPKGSFSTLEIQRTEQGDSAMYLCATQDRADSGANVLTFGAGSRLTVL.